Following are 27 T cell receptor beta chains from one sample sequenced in a study of CD8 T cells in ankylosing spondylitis. Each CDR3 protein gets one entry after TCRdb re-called the 5' RACE reads with MiXCR. The sample shows hundreds of thousands of distinct CDR3 sequences, under 8.5% of them seen only once. Sequences were obtained from blood, either unsorted or a sorted T cell fraction (not recorded which). These receptors were obtained from a female donor with ankylosing spondylitis or in good health (not recorded which).

The chain carries TRBV7-2 and TRBJ2-5; 7 nucleotides match TRBD2. V lost 5 bases to trimming and J lost 5 bases; unmatched junction nucleotides: 14. Germline values: CDR1 SGHTA, CDR2 FQGNSA. The CDR3 runs to 16 residues. CDR3 residues: CASSLQRAGEGETQYF. The CDR3 DNA sequence: TGTGCCAGCAGCCTTCAACGGGCGGGAGAAGGGGAGACCCAGTACTTC.

This clonotype has more than one count but fewer than ten. Possible read error: a much larger clone is one base away. The V call is TRBV12-3 or TRBV12-4, the J call TRBJ2-1, with D perhaps TRBD2 (6 bases). The CDR3 has 13 residues. CDR3 nucleotide sequence: TGTGCCAACAGTAATCCGGGACTCTCTAGTTCGGTCTTC. Its translation is CANSNPGLSSSVF.

Ten or more counts support this clonotype. This chain links TRBV5-1 with TRBJ2-1; 9 bases line up with TRBD1. The trim removed 4 bases at V and 6 bases at J, leaving 8 bases unmatched. Germline values: CDR1 SGHRS, CDR2 YFSETQ. The CDR3 length is 15 residues. CDR3 sequence reads: CASSAAGTGINEQFF. The CDR3 nucleotides read TGCGCCAGCAGCGCCGCCGGGACAGGGATCAATGAGCAGTTCTTC.

For this clonotype: A clone one base away is much larger, so this may be a read error. The chain joins TRBV4-3 to TRBJ1-5, with D hard to call. The CDR3 totals 15 residues. Germline-derived CDR1 and CDR2 are LGHNA and YSLEER. Trimming cost V 1 base and J 3 bases, with 10 bases left between them. The CDR3 here is CASSQVCGDNQPQHF. The CDR3 nucleotides read TGCGCCAGCAGCCAAGTTTGCGGGGACAATCAGCCCCAGCATTTT.

This clonotype appeared a few times. This chain connects TRBV7-9 to TRBJ2-7; 11 bases map to TRBD2. Germline assignment: CDR1 SEHNR and CDR2 FQNEAQ (reference sequence). This CDR3 has 15 amino acids. V lost 5 bases to trimming and J lost 7 bases; unmatched junction nucleotides: 10. The CDR3 bases are TGTGCCAGCAGCCCCGTTGGGCTAGCGGGAGGAGAGCAGTACTTC. The encoded protein is CASSPVGLAGGEQYF.

This clonotype was detected once. This chain's CDR3 is CASSQSGRGNNEQFF. The DNA for the CDR3 is TGTGCCAGCAGCCAAAGCGGGAGGGGCAACAATGAGCAGTTCTTC. This chain links TRBV7-2 with TRBJ2-1; 10 bases line up with TRBD2. This CDR3 is 15 amino acids long. V lost 5 bases, J lost 5 bases, and 6 bases stayed unmatched. Germline V gene data show CDR1 as SGHTA and CDR2 as FQGNSA.

This clonotype has a count of ten or more. V and J are TRBV6-5 and TRBJ2-6, with no clear D. The CDR3 extends over 14 amino acids. CDR1 and CDR2 (germline): MNHEY, SVGAGI. V was clipped by 0 bases and J by 4 bases, with 4 bases between them. The CDR3 is CASSYSGGANVLTF. The CDR3 DNA reads TGTGCCAGCAGTTACTCTGGGGGGGCCAACGTCCTGACTTTC.

CDR3: CASNLGLVASREQYF. CDR3 nucleotide sequence: TGTGCCAGCAACTTGGGACTAGTGGCGTCGAGGGAGCAGTACTTC. The rearrangement uses TRBV11-2 and TRBJ2-7, with 8 bases lining up with TRBD2. V gave up 7 bases and J gave up 7 bases; unmatched junction bases: 15. Germline CDR1 reads SGHAT; CDR2 reads FQNNGV. This CDR3 contains 15 residues.

For this clonotype: A much bigger clone sits one base away, suggesting this may be a read error. The rearrangement uses TRBV29-1 and TRBJ2-3; TRBD2 matches 7 bases. Germline V gene lookup returns CDR1 SQVTM and CDR2 ANQGSEA. This CDR3 has 14 amino acids. CDR3 sequence: CSVERAGVEDTQCF. In DNA, the CDR3 is TGCAGCGTTGAGCGGGCGGGAGTGGAAGATACGCAGTGTTTT.

This clonotype was detected ten times or more. The V gene is TRBV20-1, the J gene TRBJ1-2; D gene unclear. The CDR3 sequence is 13 residues long. Germline V gene lookup returns CDR1 DFQATT and CDR2 SNEGSKA (reference sequence). Trimming left V 6 bases short and J 0 bases short, with 11 bases between. This CDR3 reads CSAEEGSNYGYTF. Here the CDR3 DNA reads TGCAGTGCAGAAGAAGGGTCTAACTATGGCTACACCTTC.

This clonotype has a handful of counts. The chain couples TRBV5-1 to TRBJ2-5; D is unclear. The germline V and J ends were trimmed by 7 bases and 2 bases, with 15 bases remaining between them. Per the germline V gene, CDR1 is SGHRS and CDR2 is YFSETQ. The CDR3 is 14 residues long. CDR3 sequence: CASRSPTLQETQYF. In DNA, the CDR3 is TGCGCCAGCCGATCCCCCACCTTGCAAGAGACCCAGTACTTC.

This clonotype was detected ten times or more. The chain joins TRBV9 to TRBJ1-2; the match to TRBD1 covers 9 bases. Germline trimming cut 3 bases from V and 8 bases from J; bases unmatched to any gene: 8. The CDR3 loop spans 14 amino acids. The germline gives CDR1 SGDLS, CDR2 YYNGEE. In nucleotides, the CDR3 is TGTGCCAGCAGCGCAGCGGACAGGGGAGGCGGCTACACCTTC. Translation gives CASSAADRGGGYTF.

As concerns this clonotype: A much larger clone sits a single nucleotide away, making a read error possible. This sequence joins TRBV12-3 or TRBV12-4 and TRBJ2-7; D is uncertain. The CDR3 runs 12 residues. The CDR3 loop reads CASSLWSSEQYF. CDR3 nucleotide sequence: TGTGCCAGCAGTTTATGGTCCTCCGAGCAGTACTTC.

The sample holds many counts of this clonotype. The chain is built from TRBV12-3 or TRBV12-4 and TRBJ1-1; no definite D call. V lost 6 bases and J lost 1, with 6 bases in between. The CDR3 consists of 12 residues. The CDR3: CASRVGNTEAFF. CDR3 nucleotide sequence: TGTGCCAGCAGGGTTGGGAACACTGAAGCTTTCTTT.

This clonotype has just a few counts. CDR3 bases: TGTGCCAGCACCAACCCTTCAACGTATGGCTACACCTTC. Encoded protein: CASTNPSTYGYTF. This sequence joins TRBV6-1 and TRBJ1-2; D not certain. Trimming removed 7 bases from V and 5 bases from J, with 14 bases in between. There are 13 residues in the CDR3. Germline V gene sequence: CDR1 MNHNS, CDR2 SASEGT.

This clonotype was detected ten times or more. The chain employs TRBV20-1 and TRBJ1-6; 9 positions agree with TRBD1. Losses at the gene ends were 2 bases for V and 10 bases for J; bases not matched to a gene: 9. Germline lookup yields CDR1 DFQATT and CDR2 SNEGSKA (reference sequence). The CDR3 contains 15 residues. CDR3 sequence (DNA): TGCAGTGCTAGATCGGGACAGGGCCCTAGATCACCCCTCCACTTT. Translated: CSARSGQGPRSPLHF.

The chain links TRBV7-9 to TRBJ1-1; no definite D call. V was trimmed by 6 bases and J by 4 bases, leaving 9 bases between them. This CDR3 is 12 amino acids long. Germline V gene lookup returns CDR1 SEHNR and CDR2 FQNEAQ (reference sequence). Written as DNA, the CDR3 is TGTGCCAGCAGAGAAGGTGGCACTGAAGCTTTCTTT. This encodes CASREGGTEAFF.

A remark on this clonotype: This clone may be a read error of a much larger clone one base away. This rearrangement joins TRBV5-1 to TRBJ2-1, with D unresolved. Trimming took 5 bases from V and 7 from J, leaving 28 bases between them. CDR1 is SGHRS, CDR2 YFSETQ, per germline. The CDR3 spans 18 residues. The CDR3 here is CASRAPPPSSGNANEQFF. In nucleotides, the CDR3 is TGCGCCAGCAGGGCCCCCCCCCCGAGTTCCGGCAATGCGAATGAGCAGTTCTTC. Combining the CDR3 with reference TRBV5-1 and TRBJ2-1 gives the whole variable domain KAGVTQTPRYLIKTRGQQVTLSCSPISGHRSVSWYQQTPGQGLQFLFEYFSETQRNKGNFPGRFSGRQFSNSRSEMNVSTLELGDSALYLCASRAPPPSSGNANEQFFGPGTRLTVL.

This clonotype was found many times. The chain employs TRBV3-1 and TRBJ2-4; no definite D call. Per germline, CDR1 LGHDT and CDR2 YNNKEL (reference sequence). This CDR3 is 17 amino acids long. Trimming stripped 2 bases from V and 0 bases from J, with 14 bases between. For the CDR3, the DNA is TGTGCCAGCAGCCAATTAGACGGCGACCCAGCCAAAAACATTCAGTACTTC. Amino acids: CASSQLDGDPAKNIQYF. The full variable domain, in which reference TRBV3-1 and TRBJ2-4 provide the parts outside the CDR3, is DTAVSQTPKYLVTQMGNDKSIKCEQNLGHDTMYWYKQDSKKFLKIMFSYNNKELIINETVPNRFSPKSPDKAHLNLHINSLELGDSAVYFCASSQLDGDPAKNIQYFGAGTRLSVL.

This clonotype was seen ten or more times. V gene TRBV5-5 combines with J gene TRBJ2-2; the D is unclear. The germline V gene encodes CDR1 SGHKS and CDR2 YYEKEE (reference sequence). This CDR3 is built from 14 residues. Trimming shortened V by 0 bases and J by 4 bases, and 7 bases separated the two germline ends. CDR3 coding DNA: TGTGCCAGCAGCTTGGCCCCTACCACCGGGGAGCTGTTTTTT. Its protein is CASSLAPTTGELFF.

There are many counts of this clonotype. The CDR3 region has the DNA TGTGCCAGCTCGCGCATCGGACAGCTTAGCCTGAACACTGAAGCTTTCTTT. It yields the protein CASSRIGQLSLNTEAFF. V and J are TRBV18 and TRBJ1-1; tentatively, D is TRBD1 (6 bases). V was pared by 6 bases and J by 0 bases, with 20 bases between. The germline gives CDR1 KGHSH, CDR2 LQKENI. This CDR3 has 17 amino acids. Together with reference TRBV18 and TRBJ1-1, the CDR3 gives the full variable domain: NAGVMQNPRHLVRRRGQEARLRCSPMKGHSHVYWYRQLPEEGLKFMVYLQKENIIDESGMPKERFSAEFPKEGPSILRIQQVVRGDSAAYFCASSRIGQLSLNTEAFFGQGTRLTVV.

This clonotype showed up many times. The rearrangement joins TRBV6-1 to TRBJ2-6, with TRBD2 identical over 10 bases. The length of the CDR3 is 16 residues. CDR1 and CDR2 (germline): MNHNS, SASEGT. V lost 8 bases, J lost 4 bases, and 8 bases stayed unmatched. CDR3 sequence reads: CASWSGRASGANVLTF. For the CDR3, the DNA is TGTGCCAGCTGGAGCGGGAGGGCGTCCGGGGCCAACGTCCTGACTTTC.

This clonotype appeared many times. V and J are TRBV12-3 or TRBV12-4 and TRBJ2-7, with unresolved D. CDR3 length: 14 amino acids. V was pared by 2 bases and J by 2 bases, with 10 bases between. CDR3 protein: CASSLRPPTYEQYF. Written as DNA, the CDR3 is TGTGCCAGCAGTTTAAGGCCTCCCACCTACGAGCAGTACTTC.

This clonotype was counted many times. The rearrangement joins TRBV7-2 to TRBJ2-2; maybe TRBD2 (6 bases). There are 16 residues in the CDR3. Trimming removed 1 base at V and 2 bases at J, with 11 bases between. Germline CDR1 and CDR2: SGHTA and FQGNSA. CDR3 coding DNA: TGTGCCAGCAGCTTAGTAGCGGCTCCTAACACCGGGGAGCTGTTTTTT. It yields the protein CASSLVAAPNTGELFF.

In this sample, this clonotype turned up many times. V gene TRBV7-9 combines with J gene TRBJ2-1; D unresolved. Germline V gene data show CDR1 as SEHNR and CDR2 as FQNEAQ (reference sequence). The V end was cut by 2 bases, the J end by 1 base, with 9 bases between. This CDR3 has 15 amino acids. CDR3 in DNA: TGTGCCAGCAGCTTACGCAGCGAGTCCTACAATGAGCAGTTCTTC. Its protein product is CASSLRSESYNEQFF.

Ten or more counts support this clonotype. This rearrangement joins TRBV10-3 to TRBJ2-5; D unclear. V was shortened by 4 bases and J by 5 bases, with 11 bases between the two germline ends. Germline CDR1 reads ENHRY; CDR2 reads SYGVKD. There are 13 residues in the CDR3. Here the CDR3 reads CAISGPPGETQYF. DNA for the CDR3: TGTGCCATCAGTGGACCTCCCGGGGAGACCCAGTACTTC.

This clonotype was recorded at least ten times. The V gene is TRBV20-1, the J gene TRBJ2-2, with TRBD1 as a possible D gene (5 bases). Per germline, CDR1 DFQATT and CDR2 SNEGSKA (reference sequence). V lost 0 bases and J lost 3, with 8 bases in between. The CDR3 sequence is 14 residues long. CDR3 bases: TGCAGTGCTAGAGATGGGGCCTACACCGGGGAGCTGTTTTTT. It is translated as CSARDGAYTGELFF.